Each of the 15 T cell receptor beta chains below was sequenced from the same sample in a study of CD8+ T cells in alopecia areata. RNA, once extracted, was reverse transcribed into cDNA for use as the sequencing template. The table came from immunoSEQ multiplex PCR; TCRdb's copy has only in-frame clones and leaves some out. In the table there are approximately 150,000 clones, 62% of which are singletons. Sequenced: CD8+ T cells sorted from blood. These receptor sequences come from a human donor in good health.

This clone was recorded a few times. This sequence joins TRBV27 and TRBJ1-1; D gene uncertain. Germline V gene sequence: CDR1 MNHEY, CDR2 SMNVEV (reference sequence). The CDR3 consists of 15 residues. Between the trimmed V and J ends, which lost 7 bases and 1 base, there was a span of 16 bases. The CDR3 DNA follows: TGTGCCAGCACTGAGGTGGCCGGATCGAACACTGAAGCTTTCTTT. Protein sequence: CASTEVAGSNTEAFF.

The gene calls are TRBV15 and TRBJ2-1, with 13 nucleotides matching TRBD2. Germline CDR1 reads LNHNV; CDR2 reads YYDKDF (reference sequence). The CDR3 is 18 residues long. J lost 0 bases, V lost 0 bases, and 2 bases had no gene match. CDR3 DNA sequence: TGTGCCACCAGCAGAGAACTAGCGGGAGGGAGCTCCTACAATGAGCAGTTCTTC. Residues: CATSRELAGGSSYNEQFF.

A single count supports this clone. For the CDR3, the DNA is TGTGCCAGCAGCGCTCCCGGGACAGGCAGATATGGCTACACCTTC. This sequence encodes CASSAPGTGRYGYTF. This rearrangement joins TRBV9 to TRBJ1-2; 8 nucleotides align to TRBD1. With V trimmed by 3 bases and J by 5 bases, 9 bases remained unmatched. CDR1 and CDR2 (germline): SGDLS, YYNGEE. The CDR3 has 15 residues.

The CDR3 coding sequence is TGTGCTAGTGGTTTGGTGACAGGACTAGCCCTGATCTGGTGGAAGACCCAGTACTTC. It yields the protein CASGLVTGLALIWWKTQYF. The rearrangement joins TRBV12-5 to TRBJ2-5; 8 positions match TRBD2. CDR1 is LGHNT, CDR2 FRNRAP, per germline. The CDR3 runs to 19 residues. The ends lost 0 bases at V and 6 bases at J; junction bases unmatched: 18. Variable domain in full (rest from reference TRBV12-5 and TRBJ2-5): DARVTQTPRHKVTEMGQEVTMRCQPILGHNTVFWYRQTMMQGLELLAYFRNRAPLDDSGMPKDRFSAEMPDATLATLKIQPSEPRDSAVYFCASGLVTGLALIWWKTQYFGPGTRLLVL.

The rearrangement uses TRBV28 and TRBJ2-2; D call uncertain. Trimming removed 7 bases at V and 7 bases at J, with 16 bases between. CDR3 length: 14 amino acids. In germline, CDR1 is MDHEN, CDR2 SYDVKM. The CDR3, as DNA: TGTGCCAGCACCAACCGGGCTCTATTCGGGGAGCTGTTTTTT. This codes for CASTNRALFGELFF. Drawing the rest from reference TRBV28 and TRBJ2-2, the complete variable domain is DVKVTQSSRYLVKRTGEKVFLECVQDMDHENMFWYRQDPGLGLRLIYFSYDVKMKEKGDIPEGYSVSREKKERFSLILESASTNQTSMYLCASTNRALFGELFFGEGSRLTVL.

This chain connects TRBV7-9 to TRBJ2-1; D remains unclear. Germline lookup yields CDR1 SEHNR and CDR2 FQNEAQ (reference sequence). V was trimmed by 4 bases and J by 8 bases, leaving 6 bases between them. The CDR3 length is 11 residues. The CDR3 bases are TGTGCCAGCAGCTCTAAGGATGAGCAGTTCTTC. Translated: CASSSKDEQFF.

V gene TRBV30 combines with J gene TRBJ1-1; D possibly corresponds to TRBD1 (5 bases). The CDR3 contains 15 residues. V was cut by 8 bases and J by 1 base, with 20 bases left in between. Germline V gives CDR1 GTSNPN, CDR2 SVGIG (reference sequence). The CDR3 DNA is TGTGCCGGGGTTGGGACGGTCCAGGGGAACACTGAAGCTTTCTTT. Its translation: CAGVGTVQGNTEAFF.

This clone was found a few times. The chain is built from TRBV29-1 and TRBJ2-5; D is unresolved. V was trimmed by 5 bases and J by 5 bases, leaving 15 bases between them. Germline V gives CDR1 SQVTM, CDR2 ANQGSEA. The CDR3 covers 13 residues. CDR3 coding DNA: TGCAGCGTTTGGGTCCGAAATTCGGAGACCCAGTACTTC. Residues: CSVWVRNSETQYF.

The chain joins TRBV29-1 to TRBJ2-3; D may be TRBD2 (5 bases). The V and J ends lost 7 bases and 5 bases respectively, with 16 bases between them. Looked up from germline, CDR1 is SQVTM and CDR2 is ANQGSEA. The CDR3 is 13 amino acids. The CDR3 nucleotides read TGCAGCGAAAGGTGGAGGACGGGAGATACGCAGTATTTT. It encodes CSERWRTGDTQYF.

This clone has just a few counts. The V gene is TRBV5-1, the J gene TRBJ2-2; D gene uncertain. The CDR3 consists of 14 residues. CDR1 SGHRS and CDR2 YFSETQ come from the germline V gene. Trimming pared 1 base from V and 1 base from J, leaving 5 bases between. The CDR3 loop reads CASSLSLNTGELFF. Written as DNA, the CDR3 is TGCGCCAGCAGCTTGTCTCTGAACACCGGGGAGCTGTTTTTT.

The chain uses TRBV15 and TRBJ1-1; tentative D call: TRBD1 (5 bases). The CDR3 loop spans 17 amino acids. The ends were cut back, 5 bases at V and 5 bases at J, with 24 bases in the middle. The germline V gene has CDR1 LNHNV and CDR2 YYDKDF (reference sequence). The CDR3 region has the DNA TGTGCCACCAGCTCTCGTAGCCCGTCGGGGGTTAATACTGAAGCTTTCTTT. Protein product: CATSSRSPSGVNTEAFF.

The chain combines TRBV29-1 with TRBJ2-5; no clear D. This CDR3 is 10 amino acids long. V dropped 6 bases and J dropped 6 bases, with 8 bases sitting between them. The germline CDR1 and CDR2 sequences are SQVTM and ANQGSEA. The DNA for the CDR3 is TGCAGCGTCTTAGGGAAGACCCAGTACTTC. Residues: CSVLGKTQYF.

The chain is built from TRBV4-1 and TRBJ2-7, with D perhaps matching TRBD1 (5 bases). The CDR3 is 14 residues long. CDR1 MGHRA and CDR2 YSYEKL come from the germline V gene. Trimming shortened V by 3 bases and J by 2 bases, and 11 bases separated the two germline ends. The CDR3 loop is CASSQATVAYEQYF. In DNA form, the CDR3 reads TGCGCCAGCAGCCAGGCGACAGTTGCCTACGAGCAGTACTTC.

V and J are TRBV20-1 and TRBJ2-2; D unresolved. The V and J ends lost 1 base and 7 bases respectively, with 4 bases between them. The CDR3 contains 11 residues. Per germline, CDR1 DFQATT and CDR2 SNEGSKA (reference sequence). The CDR3 bases are TGCAGTGCTAGAGCACTCGGGGAGCTGTTTTTT. Its translation: CSARALGELFF.

J is TRBJ2-1 and V is TRBV12-5; 8 nucleotides match TRBD2. Unmatched junction bases numbered 3, after V lost 2 bases and J lost 0 bases. The germline CDR1 and CDR2 sequences are LGHNT and FRNRAP. The CDR3 is made up of 16 amino acids. In nucleotides, the CDR3 is TGTGCTAGTGGTTTGACGGGGGGGAGCTCCTACAATGAGCAGTTCTTC. Amino acids: CASGLTGGSSYNEQFF.